The rows below give T cell receptor beta chains drawn from one sample of a study of CD8 T cells in Susac syndrome. MiXCR, applied by TCRdb to the immunoSEQ multiplex PCR reads, yields one record per CDR3 protein. The sample has about 130,000 distinct CDR3 sequences, 90% to 95% seen once. Sequencing was carried out using CD8+ T cells from PBMCs. The receptor source for this set is a human donor with multiple sclerosis. Both conserved end residues are part of each CDR3. D genes are given only for firm matches. Clone size appears in some rows only: once, few, many, or a class for an expanded clone.

v_gene	j_gene	abundance	d_gene	CDR3nt	CDR3aa
TRBV5-1	TRBJ2-2	NA	TRBD2	TGCGCCAGCAGCTTGATCGGGGGCCGTATCCCGGGACTAGGAAACACCGGGGAGCTGTTTTTT	CASSLIGGRIPGLGNTGELFF
TRBV7-9	TRBJ1-2	NA	TRBD1	TGTGCCAGCAGCTTGGGGACAGGCAATAACTATGGCTACACCTTC	CASSLGTGNNYGYTF
TRBV9	TRBJ2-3	NA	NA	TGTGCCTCCCAGGATGGGGACACGCCGGCCACAGATACGCAGTATTTT	CASQDGDTPATDTQYF
TRBV7-6	TRBJ2-2	NA	NA	TGTGCCAGCAGCTACAGGGAAACCGGGGAGCTGTTTTTT	CASSYRETGELFF
TRBV27	TRBJ2-3	NA	NA	TGTGCCACGTCGGTCTGGGGAAGCACAGATACGCAGTATTTT	CATSVWGSTDTQYF
TRBV3-1	TRBJ2-1	NA	NA	TGTGCCAGCAGCCCACTTACTCGAAAACCATACAATGAGCAGTTCTTC	CASSPLTRKPYNEQFF
TRBV27	TRBJ2-7	few	NA	TGTGCCAGCAGTTTGTGGAACAACCACTACGAGCAGTACTTC	CASSLWNNHYEQYF
TRBV20-1	TRBJ1-6	NA	TRBD1	TGCAGTGCTAGAGGGACAGGGTATAATTCACCCCTCCACTTT	CSARGTGYNSPLHF
TRBV12-3/TRBV12-4	TRBJ2-5	NA	TRBD2	TGTGCCAGCAGTTTCCTACGACTAGCGGGAAGCGAGACCCAGTACTTC	CASSFLRLAGSETQYF
TRBV13	TRBJ2-5	NA	TRBD1	TGTGCCAGCAGCTCCGGGACAGGGGGCGGGGAGACCCAGTACTTC	CASSSGTGGGETQYF
TRBV7-9	TRBJ1-1	NA	NA	TGTGCCAGCAGCTTAGGGGGTTTAGGCGCTGAAGCTTTCTTT	CASSLGGLGAEAFF
TRBV12-3/TRBV12-4	TRBJ2-2	NA	NA	TGTGCCAGCAGTTTTGCCGGGCCCGGGGAGCTGTTTTTT	CASSFAGPGELFF
TRBV7-6	TRBJ1-4	NA	NA	TGTGCCAGCAGCTTACGGCAAGCCGGTTCGGGTGAAAAACTGTTTTTT	CASSLRQAGSGEKLFF
TRBV6-5	TRBJ2-2	NA	NA	TGTGCCAGCAGTTATGACAGAACGAACACCGGGGAGCTGTTTTTT	CASSYDRTNTGELFF
TRBV28	TRBJ2-5	NA	TRBD2	TGTGCCAGCAGTTTACGACTAGCGGGAGGGCCGTGGGAGACCCAGTACTTC	CASSLRLAGGPWETQYF
TRBV11-3	TRBJ2-2	NA	TRBD2	TGTGCCAGCAGCTTAGCCTTAAGTCGGGGGGCGAACACCGGGGAGCTGTTTTTT	CASSLALSRGANTGELFF
TRBV7-8	TRBJ1-1	few	NA	TGTGCCAGCAGCTTAGTCGGGGGTCCGAACACTGAAGCTTTCTTT	CASSLVGGPNTEAFF
TRBV5-1	TRBJ2-3	NA	NA	TGCGCCAGCAGCTCCATCGAAGCGAGCACAGATACGCAGTATTTT	CASSSIEASTDTQYF
TRBV27	TRBJ2-4	once	NA	TGTGCCAGCAGCCCTATAGCCCCTCAGGGACCTGGGCCTTACCTAATCTTC	CASSPIAPQGPGPYLIF
TRBV13	TRBJ2-5	NA	TRBD2	TGTGCCAGCAGCCCAGGGGGACTAGCGGGAGGAGAGACCCAGTACTTC	CASSPGGLAGGETQYF
TRBV10-3	TRBJ2-5	NA	NA	TGTGCCATCAGTGAATTAAAGAGCGACCCCCAAGAGACCCAGTACTTC	CAISELKSDPQETQYF
TRBV19	TRBJ2-1	NA	NA	TGTGCCAGTAGTGCAGGGACAACCAATGAGCAGTTCTTC	CASSAGTTNEQFF
TRBV2	TRBJ1-6	NA	TRBD1	TGTGCCAGCAGTCCGGGACAGGCAAATTCACCCCTCCACTTT	CASSPGQANSPLHF
TRBV3-1	TRBJ2-7	few	TRBD1	TGTGCCAGCTCCACAGGGGGTCGGTCGTACGAGCAGTACTTC	CASSTGGRSYEQYF
TRBV24-1	TRBJ2-2	NA	NA	TGTGCCACCAGTGGCCACCGACGGGGCCCGAACACCGGGGAGCTGTTTTTT	CATSGHRRGPNTGELFF
TRBV7-9	TRBJ2-2	NA	TRBD1	TGTGCCAGCAGCTTACCAGGGGGCGACTCGAACACCGGGGAGCTGTTTTTT	CASSLPGGDSNTGELFF
TRBV11-2	TRBJ2-1	NA	NA	TGTGCCAGCAGCTTAGGAGGGAGCTTCAATGAGCAGTTCTTC	CASSLGGSFNEQFF
TRBV29-1	TRBJ2-1	NA	TRBD2	TGCAGCGTTGAGAGGCGGGGGGATGAGCAGTTCTTC	CSVERRGDEQFF
TRBV24-1	TRBJ1-1	NA	NA	TGTGCCACCAGTGATTGGGGGAACACTGAAGCTTTCTTT	CATSDWGNTEAFF
TRBV6-2/TRBV6-3	TRBJ2-1	NA	NA	TGTGCCAGCAGTTACACGGACAATGAGCAGTTCTTC	CASSYTDNEQFF
TRBV7-9	TRBJ2-7	NA	TRBD2	TGTGCCAGCAGCCCACTGACTAGCCCCTCCGCCTACGAGCAGTACTTC	CASSPLTSPSAYEQYF
TRBV9	TRBJ1-5	NA	NA	TGTGCCAGCAGCGCCCAATCGGGGGATAGCAATCAGCCCCAGCATTTT	CASSAQSGDSNQPQHF
TRBV15	TRBJ1-5	NA	NA	TGTGCCACCAGCAGAGATGGTTGGGGCAATCAGCCCCAGCATTTT	CATSRDGWGNQPQHF
TRBV12-3/TRBV12-4	TRBJ2-1	NA	TRBD2	TGTGCCAGCAGGAAGCGGGAGGCCTTGGAGAATGAGCAGTTCTTC	CASRKREALENEQFF
TRBV18	TRBJ1-1	once	NA	TGTGCCAGCTCACCACCTGGACCCTCGAACACTGAAGCTTTCTTT	CASSPPGPSNTEAFF
TRBV5-8	TRBJ2-7	NA	NA	TGTGCCAGCAGCTTGGATGGGGTTGGGGAGCAGTACTTC	CASSLDGVGEQYF
TRBV7-9	TRBJ1-1	NA	TRBD1	TGTGCCAGCAGCACGACCAGGGGGCTCAACACTGAAGCTTTCTTT	CASSTTRGLNTEAFF
TRBV14	TRBJ2-3	NA	NA	TGTGCCAGCAGCCGAAGGTGGGGGGGCGCATCGGATACGCAGTATTTT	CASSRRWGGASDTQYF
TRBV19	TRBJ2-1	once	NA	TGTGCCACCGCCCTCCGACTAGGGGACAATGAGCAGTTCTTC	CATALRLGDNEQFF
TRBV6-5	TRBJ2-7	NA	NA	TGTGCCAGCAGTTACCGGGAAGGGACCTACGAGCAGTACTTC	CASSYREGTYEQYF
TRBV20-1	TRBJ2-7	NA	TRBD2	TGCAGTGCTAGGAGCATAGCGGGGGAGACCTACGAGCAGTACTTC	CSARSIAGETYEQYF
TRBV5-6	TRBJ1-5	NA	TRBD1	TGTGCCAGCAGCTTGGGGACAGGAGGTAGGCCCCAGCATTTT	CASSLGTGGRPQHF
TRBV7-3	TRBJ2-3	NA	NA	TGTGCCAGCAGCTTATTTCCGACAGCCTACCAGGGAAGGGCAGATACGCAGTATTTT	CASSLFPTAYQGRADTQYF
TRBV4-1	TRBJ2-3	NA	NA	TGCGCCAGCAGCCAAGGGGGGCTAGCCCAGACGCAGTTTTTT	CASSQGGLAQTQFF
TRBV7-8	TRBJ2-3	NA	NA	TGTGCCAGCAGCTTAGCGGTAGCGGATACGCAGTATTTT	CASSLAVADTQYF
TRBV12-3/TRBV12-4	TRBJ1-1	NA	NA	TGTGCCAGCAGTTTTCGGGGGGCGAGGACTGAAGCTTTCTTT	CASSFRGARTEAFF
TRBV7-9	TRBJ2-3	NA	TRBD2	TGTGCCAGCAGCCCGTCTAGCGGAGCATACACAGATACGCAGTATTTT	CASSPSSGAYTDTQYF
TRBV5-1	TRBJ2-1	NA	TRBD1	TGCGCCAGCAGCTCCCACGGGACAGGGTTCGACTACAATGAGCAGTTCTTC	CASSSHGTGFDYNEQFF
TRBV13	TRBJ1-4	NA	NA	TGTGCCAGCAGCTTAGGGCCAGGGCGCCGTGAAAAACTGTTTTTT	CASSLGPGRREKLFF
TRBV19	TRBJ2-2	NA	TRBD2	TGTGCCAGTAGTGTAACTAGCGGGAGGGCCACCGGGGAGCTGTTTTTT	CASSVTSGRATGELFF
TRBV30	TRBJ2-1	once	TRBD2	TGTGCCTGGAGTGTAGTGCGACTAGCTGGAAATGAGCAGTTCTTC	CAWSVVRLAGNEQFF
TRBV7-9	TRBJ2-3	NA	NA	TGTGCCAGCAGCTCCGCGGGGAGGGATACGCAGTATTTT	CASSSAGRDTQYF
TRBV29-1	TRBJ2-1	NA	NA	TGCAGCGTTGGATTTGCGTTGAGAGAGCAGTTCTTC	CSVGFALREQFF
TRBV7-9	TRBJ1-4	NA	NA	TGTGCCAGCAGCTTAGCCGCACGACTGTTTTTT	CASSLAARLFF
TRBV12-3/TRBV12-4	TRBJ2-5	NA	NA	TGTGCCAGCAGCCCCGTGGTAAGAGAAGAGACCCAGTACTTC	CASSPVVREETQYF
TRBV29-1	TRBJ2-1	NA	TRBD2	TGCAGCGTTGCCGAGGCGGGAGGGTACAATGAGCAGTTCTTC	CSVAEAGGYNEQFF
TRBV23-1	TRBJ1-1	NA	TRBD1	TGCGCCAGCAGTCAATCCCCCGACAGGGAGCGGCGGAACACTGAAGCTTTCTTT	CASSQSPDRERRNTEAFF